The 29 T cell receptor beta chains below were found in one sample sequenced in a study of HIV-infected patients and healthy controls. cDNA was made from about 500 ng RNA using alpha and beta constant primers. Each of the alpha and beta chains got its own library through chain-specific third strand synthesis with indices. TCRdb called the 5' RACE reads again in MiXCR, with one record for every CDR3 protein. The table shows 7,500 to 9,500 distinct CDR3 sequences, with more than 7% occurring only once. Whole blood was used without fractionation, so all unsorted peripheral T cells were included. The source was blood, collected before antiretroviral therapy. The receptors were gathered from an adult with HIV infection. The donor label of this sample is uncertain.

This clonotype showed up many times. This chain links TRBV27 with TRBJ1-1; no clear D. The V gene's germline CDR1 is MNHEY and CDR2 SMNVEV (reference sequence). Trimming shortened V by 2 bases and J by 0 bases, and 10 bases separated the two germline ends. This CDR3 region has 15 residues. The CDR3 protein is CASSLGAGMNTEAFF. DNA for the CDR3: TGTGCCAGCAGTTTAGGTGCCGGGATGAACACTGAAGCTTTCTTT.

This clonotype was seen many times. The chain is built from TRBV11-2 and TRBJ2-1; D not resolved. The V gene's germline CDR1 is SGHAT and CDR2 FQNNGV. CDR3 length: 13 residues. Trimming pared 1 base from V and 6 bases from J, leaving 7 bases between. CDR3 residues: CASSLGKRNEQFF. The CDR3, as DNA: TGTGCCAGCAGCTTAGGGAAGCGCAATGAGCAGTTCTTC.

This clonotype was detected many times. The CDR3 region is CASSLSGYEQYF. Written as DNA, the CDR3 is TGTGCCAGCAGTTTATCCGGGTACGAGCAGTACTTC. The chain has TRBV28 and TRBJ2-7; D remains ambiguous. This CDR3 is built from 12 residues. Germline CDR1 MDHEN, CDR2 SYDVKM. The germline V and J ends were trimmed by 1 base and 4 bases, with 5 bases remaining between them.

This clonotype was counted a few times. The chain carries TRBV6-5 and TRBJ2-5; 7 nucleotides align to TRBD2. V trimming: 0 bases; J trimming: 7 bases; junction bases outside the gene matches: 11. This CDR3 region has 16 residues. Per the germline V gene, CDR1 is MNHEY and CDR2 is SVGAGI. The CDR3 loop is CASSYSRGDRRGTQYF. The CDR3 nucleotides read TGTGCCAGCAGTTACTCACGGGGGGACCGTCGGGGGACCCAGTACTTC.

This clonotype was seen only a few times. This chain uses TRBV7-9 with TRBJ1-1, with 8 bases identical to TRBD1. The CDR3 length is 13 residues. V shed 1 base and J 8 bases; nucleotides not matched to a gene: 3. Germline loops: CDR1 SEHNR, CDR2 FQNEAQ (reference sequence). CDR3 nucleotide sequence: TGTGCCAGCAGCTTAGGGACAGGGACGGAAGCTTTCTTT. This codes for CASSLGTGTEAFF.

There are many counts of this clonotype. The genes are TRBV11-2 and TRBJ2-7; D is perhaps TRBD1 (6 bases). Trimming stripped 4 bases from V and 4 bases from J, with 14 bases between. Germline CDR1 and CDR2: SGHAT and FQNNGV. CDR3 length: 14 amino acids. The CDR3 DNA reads TGTGCCAGCAGCTCCGGACAGAATAATTACGAGCAGTACTTC. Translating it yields CASSSGQNNYEQYF.

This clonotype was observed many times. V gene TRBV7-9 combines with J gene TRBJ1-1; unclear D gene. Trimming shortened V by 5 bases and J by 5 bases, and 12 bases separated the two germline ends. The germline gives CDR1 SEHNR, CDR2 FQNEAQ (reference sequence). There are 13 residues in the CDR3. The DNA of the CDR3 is TGTGCCAGCAGCCCCTACGGGAGAACTGAAGCTTTCTTT. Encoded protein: CASSPYGRTEAFF.

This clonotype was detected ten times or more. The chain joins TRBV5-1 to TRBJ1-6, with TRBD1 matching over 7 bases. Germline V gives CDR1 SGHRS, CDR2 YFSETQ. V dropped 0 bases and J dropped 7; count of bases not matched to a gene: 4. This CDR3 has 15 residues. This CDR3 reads CASSLGQGENSPLHF. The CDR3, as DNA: TGCGCCAGCAGCTTGGGACAGGGTGAGAATTCACCCCTCCACTTT.

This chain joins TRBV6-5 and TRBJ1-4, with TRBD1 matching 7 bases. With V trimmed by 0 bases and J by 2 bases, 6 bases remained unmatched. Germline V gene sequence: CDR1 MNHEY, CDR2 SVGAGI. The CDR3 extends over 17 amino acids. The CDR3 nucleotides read TGTGCCAGCAGTTACTCGTGGGGGACAGTCACTAATGAAAAACTGTTTTTT. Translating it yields CASSYSWGTVTNEKLFF.

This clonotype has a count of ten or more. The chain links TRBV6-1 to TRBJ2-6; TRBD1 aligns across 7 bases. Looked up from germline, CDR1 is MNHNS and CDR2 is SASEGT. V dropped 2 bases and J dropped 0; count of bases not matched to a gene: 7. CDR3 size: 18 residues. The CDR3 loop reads CASSEFWTGDSGANVLTF. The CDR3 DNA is TGTGCCAGCAGTGAATTTTGGACAGGAGACTCTGGGGCCAACGTCCTGACTTTC.

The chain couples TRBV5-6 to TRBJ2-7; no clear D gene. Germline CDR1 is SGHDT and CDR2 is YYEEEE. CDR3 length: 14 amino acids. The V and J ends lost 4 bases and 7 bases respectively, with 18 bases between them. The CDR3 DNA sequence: TGTGCCAGCAGCCCCTGGCTTGGGAAGCCGGAGCAGTACTTC. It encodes CASSPWLGKPEQYF.

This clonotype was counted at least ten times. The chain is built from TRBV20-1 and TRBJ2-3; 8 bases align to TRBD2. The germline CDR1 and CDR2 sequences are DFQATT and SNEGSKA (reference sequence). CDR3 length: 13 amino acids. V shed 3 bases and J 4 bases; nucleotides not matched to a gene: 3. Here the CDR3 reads CSASGGAPDTQYF. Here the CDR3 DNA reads TGCAGTGCTAGCGGGGGGGCCCCAGATACGCAGTATTTT.

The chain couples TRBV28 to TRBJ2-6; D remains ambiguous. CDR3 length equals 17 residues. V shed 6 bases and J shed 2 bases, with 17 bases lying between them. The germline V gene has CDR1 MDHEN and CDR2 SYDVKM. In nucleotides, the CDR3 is TGTGCCAGCAGCCTTAGGCGTAGTCAGGCTGGGGCCAACGTCCTGACTTTC. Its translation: CASSLRRSQAGANVLTF.

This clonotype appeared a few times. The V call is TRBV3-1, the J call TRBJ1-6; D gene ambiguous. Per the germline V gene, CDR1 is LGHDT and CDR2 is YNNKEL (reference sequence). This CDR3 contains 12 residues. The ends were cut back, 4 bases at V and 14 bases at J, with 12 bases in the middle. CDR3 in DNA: TGTGCCAGCAGCCCCCAAGGGTACGCCCTCCACTTT. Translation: CASSPQGYALHF.

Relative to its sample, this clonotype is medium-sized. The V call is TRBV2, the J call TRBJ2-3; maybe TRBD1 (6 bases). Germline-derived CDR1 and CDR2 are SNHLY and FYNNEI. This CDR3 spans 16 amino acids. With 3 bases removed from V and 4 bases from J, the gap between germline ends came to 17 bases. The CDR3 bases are TGTGCCAGCAGTGATCCTGCCAGGGGAAGGGCAGATACGCAGTATTTT. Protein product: CASSDPARGRADTQYF.

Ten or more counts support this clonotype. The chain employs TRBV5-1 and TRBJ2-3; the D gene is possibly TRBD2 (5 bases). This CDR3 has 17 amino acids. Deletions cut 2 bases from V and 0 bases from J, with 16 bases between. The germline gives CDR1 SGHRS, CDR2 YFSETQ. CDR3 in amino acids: CASSFLMGDGSTDTQYF. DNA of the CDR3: TGCGCCAGCAGCTTTCTTATGGGAGACGGTAGCACAGATACGCAGTATTTT.

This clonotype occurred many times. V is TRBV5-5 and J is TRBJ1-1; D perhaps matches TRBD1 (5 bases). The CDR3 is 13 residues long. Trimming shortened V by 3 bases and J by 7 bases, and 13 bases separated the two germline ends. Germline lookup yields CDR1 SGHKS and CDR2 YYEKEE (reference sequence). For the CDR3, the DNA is TGTGCCAGCAGCTCGTCAGGGATGGGTGAAGCTTTCTTT. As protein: CASSSSGMGEAFF.

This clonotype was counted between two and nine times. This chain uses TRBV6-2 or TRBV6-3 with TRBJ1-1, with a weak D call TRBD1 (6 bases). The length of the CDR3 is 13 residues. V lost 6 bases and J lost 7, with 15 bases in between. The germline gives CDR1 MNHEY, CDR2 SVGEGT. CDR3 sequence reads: CASRALRGFEAFF. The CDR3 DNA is TGTGCCAGCAGGGCACTAAGGGGGTTTGAAGCTTTCTTT.

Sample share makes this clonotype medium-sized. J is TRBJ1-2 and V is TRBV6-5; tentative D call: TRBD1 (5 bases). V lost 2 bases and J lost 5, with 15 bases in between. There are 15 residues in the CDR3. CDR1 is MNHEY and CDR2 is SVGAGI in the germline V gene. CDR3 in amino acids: CASSYRGGSGYGYTF. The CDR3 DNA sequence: TGTGCCAGCAGTTACAGGGGAGGTTCCGGATATGGCTACACCTTC.

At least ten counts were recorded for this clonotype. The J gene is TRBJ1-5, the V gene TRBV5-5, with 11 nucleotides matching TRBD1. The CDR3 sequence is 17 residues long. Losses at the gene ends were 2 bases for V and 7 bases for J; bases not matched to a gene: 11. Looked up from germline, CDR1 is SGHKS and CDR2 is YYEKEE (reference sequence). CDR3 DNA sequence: TGTGCCAGCAGCTTAGTCCCGGGACAGGGGGAGTGGCAGCCCCAGCATTTT. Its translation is CASSLVPGQGEWQPQHF.

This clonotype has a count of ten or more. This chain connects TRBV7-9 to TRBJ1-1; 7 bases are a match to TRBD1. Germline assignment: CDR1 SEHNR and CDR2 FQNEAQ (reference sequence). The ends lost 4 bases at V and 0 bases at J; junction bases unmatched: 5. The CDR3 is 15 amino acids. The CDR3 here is CASSSDRVVNTEAFF. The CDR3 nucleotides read TGTGCCAGCAGCTCAGACAGGGTTGTGAACACTGAAGCTTTCTTT.

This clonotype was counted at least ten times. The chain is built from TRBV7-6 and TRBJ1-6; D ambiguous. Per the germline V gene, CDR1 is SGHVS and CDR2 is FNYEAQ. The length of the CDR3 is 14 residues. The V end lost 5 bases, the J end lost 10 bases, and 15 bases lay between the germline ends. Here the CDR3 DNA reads TGTGCCAGCAGCCTTGATTCGCGCGAATCACCCCTCCACTTT. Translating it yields CASSLDSRESPLHF.

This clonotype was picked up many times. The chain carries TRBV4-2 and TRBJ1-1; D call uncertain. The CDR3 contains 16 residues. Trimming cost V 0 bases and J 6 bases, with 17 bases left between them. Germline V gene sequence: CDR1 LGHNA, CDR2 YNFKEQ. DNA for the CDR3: TGTGCCAGCAGCCAAGAAGTCGGGGATCTTAAGGCTGAAGCTTTCTTT. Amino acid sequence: CASSQEVGDLKAEAFF.

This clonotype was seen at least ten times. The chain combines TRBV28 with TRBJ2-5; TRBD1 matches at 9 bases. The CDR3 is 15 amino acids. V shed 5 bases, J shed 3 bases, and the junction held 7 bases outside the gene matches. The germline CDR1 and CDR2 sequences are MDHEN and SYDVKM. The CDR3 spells CASSPGDRAKETQYF. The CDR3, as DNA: TGTGCCAGCAGTCCCGGGGACAGGGCGAAAGAGACCCAGTACTTC.

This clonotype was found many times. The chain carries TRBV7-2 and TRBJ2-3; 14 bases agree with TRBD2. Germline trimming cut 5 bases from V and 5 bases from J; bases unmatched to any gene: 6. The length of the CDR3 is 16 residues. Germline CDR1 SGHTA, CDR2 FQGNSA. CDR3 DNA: TGTGCCAGCAGCCTGACTAGCGGGGGGGGAGGAGATACGCAGTATTTT. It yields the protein CASSLTSGGGGDTQYF.

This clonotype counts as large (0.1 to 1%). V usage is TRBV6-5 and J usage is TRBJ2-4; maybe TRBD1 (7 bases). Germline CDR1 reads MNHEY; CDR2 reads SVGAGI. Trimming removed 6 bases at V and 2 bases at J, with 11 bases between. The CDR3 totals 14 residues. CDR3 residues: CASSRGASKNIQYF. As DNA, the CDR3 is TGTGCCAGCAGCAGGGGGGCCTCCAAAAACATTCAGTACTTC.

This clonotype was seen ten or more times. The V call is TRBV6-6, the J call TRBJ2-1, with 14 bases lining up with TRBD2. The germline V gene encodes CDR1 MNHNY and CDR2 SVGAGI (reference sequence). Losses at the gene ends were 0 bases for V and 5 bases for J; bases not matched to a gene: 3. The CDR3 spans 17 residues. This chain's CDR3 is CASSYSTGLAGDNEQFF. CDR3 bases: TGTGCCAGCAGTTACTCCACGGGACTAGCGGGAGACAATGAGCAGTTCTTC.

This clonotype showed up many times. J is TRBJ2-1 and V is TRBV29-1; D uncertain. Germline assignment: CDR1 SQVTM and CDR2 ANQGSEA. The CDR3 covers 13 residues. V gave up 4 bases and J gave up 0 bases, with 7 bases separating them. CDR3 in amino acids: CSVGTSSYNEQFF. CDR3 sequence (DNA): TGCAGCGTTGGTACGAGCTCCTACAATGAGCAGTTCTTC.

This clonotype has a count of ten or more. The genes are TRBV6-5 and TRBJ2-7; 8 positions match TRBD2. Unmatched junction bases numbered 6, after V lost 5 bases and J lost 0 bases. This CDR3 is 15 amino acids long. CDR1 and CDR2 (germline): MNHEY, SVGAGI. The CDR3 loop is CASSPGGGPSYEQYF. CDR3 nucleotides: TGTGCCAGCAGTCCCGGGGGGGGCCCCTCCTACGAGCAGTACTTC.